This T cell receptor (beta chain) comes out of a study of glioma-infiltrating T cells. The CDR3 consists of 15 residues. Trimming cost V 5 bases and J 1 base, with 14 bases left between them. Per the germline V gene, CDR1 is MDHEN and CDR2 is SYDVKM. The iRepertoire nested amplicon-rescue multiplex PCR amplified TCR alpha and beta CDR3s from RNA. TCRdb used MiXCR to reprocess the multiplex PCR reads, holding one entry per CDR3 protein. This sample has 100,000 to 150,000 distinct CDR3 sequences, with roughly 25% found just once. This clonotype was seen repeatedly, ten times or more. The rearrangement joins TRBV28 to TRBJ1-1, with D maybe TRBD1 (6 bases). This receptor was taken from a human donor with low-grade glioma or glioblastoma, undergoing nonglioma brain surgery, or in good health (not recorded which). Material for sequencing was glioma tissue, nonneoplastic brain tissue, or PBMCs (not recorded which). The CDR3 here is CASSPYRAQNTEAFF. The CDR3 DNA follows: TGTGCCAGCAGTCCTTACAGGGCCCAGAACACTGAAGCTTTCTTT.